The 16 T cell receptor beta chains presented below share a single source sample, sequenced in a study of CD8 T cells in ankylosing spondylitis. MiXCR, applied by TCRdb to the 5' RACE reads, yields one record per CDR3 protein. Among around 300,000 distinct CDR3 sequences listed, approximately 10% were seen once. The specimen was blood, either unsorted or a sorted T cell fraction (not recorded which). The receptors here all came from a female donor with ankylosing spondylitis or in good health (not recorded which).

This clonotype came up many times. The rearrangement links TRBV10-3 to TRBJ2-3; 7 bases map to TRBD2. CDR1 and CDR2 from the germline V gene are ENHRY and SYGVKD. J lost 0 bases, V lost 5 bases, and 2 bases had no gene match. CDR3 size: 14 residues. The chain's CDR3 is CAISTAGSTDTQYF. In DNA, the CDR3 is TGTGCCATCAGTACAGCGGGGAGCACAGATACGCAGTATTTT.

J is TRBJ1-4 and V is TRBV5-1; TRBD1 matches 9 bases. CDR3 length: 15 residues. Unmatched junction bases numbered 4, after V lost 0 bases and J lost 7 bases. The germline V gene encodes CDR1 SGHRS and CDR2 YFSETQ. The CDR3 sequence is CASSLGTGASEKLFF. The CDR3, as DNA: TGCGCCAGCAGCTTGGGGACAGGGGCGAGTGAAAAACTGTTTTTT.

Ten or more counts support this clonotype. This chain uses TRBV4-2 with TRBJ2-3; TRBD2 agrees at 8 bases. In germline, CDR1 is LGHNA, CDR2 YNFKEQ. The CDR3 runs to 17 residues. Unmatched junction bases numbered 5, after V lost 0 bases and J lost 0 bases. The CDR3 loop is CASSQDRASGSTDTQYF. In DNA, the CDR3 is TGTGCCAGCAGCCAAGATCGGGCTAGCGGGAGCACAGATACGCAGTATTTT.

Worth noting for this clonotype: A read error may explain this, as a much larger clone is one base away. This chain joins TRBV28 and TRBJ1-2, with 7 bases that match TRBD1. This CDR3 contains 14 residues. Looked up from germline, CDR1 is MDHEN and CDR2 is SYDVKM. Unmatched junction bases numbered 14, after V lost 8 bases and J lost 8 bases. This CDR3 is CASPPPGRGLGYTF. CDR3 bases: TGTGCCAGCCCCCCACCCGGCAGGGGGTTAGGCTACACCTTC.

This clonotype has just a few counts. The rearrangement uses TRBV5-8 and TRBJ1-1; D ambiguous. Germline-derived CDR1 and CDR2 are SGHTS and YDEGEE. The CDR3 consists of 15 residues. Trimming pared 1 base from V and 5 bases from J, leaving 15 bases between. The CDR3 DNA is TGTGCCAGCAGCTTGAGTTTGACCGTGGGAACTGAAGCTTTCTTT. Translating it yields CASSLSLTVGTEAFF.

This clonotype was counted many times. The chain links TRBV5-1 to TRBJ2-2; D may be TRBD1 or TRBD2 (5 bases each). CDR1 and CDR2 from the germline V gene are SGHRS and YFSETQ. V shed 4 bases and J shed 4 bases, with 8 bases lying between them. The CDR3 has 13 amino acids. The CDR3 coding sequence is TGCGCCAGCAGCCCCGGGGCCACCGGGGAGCTGTTTTTT. Its protein product is CASSPGATGELFF.

Only a few counts were recorded for this clonotype. The V gene is TRBV7-2, the J gene TRBJ1-5; D remains ambiguous. CDR3 length equals 15 residues. Between the trimmed V and J ends, which lost 0 bases and 4 bases, there was a span of 10 bases. Germline values: CDR1 SGHTA, CDR2 FQGNSA. The DNA for the CDR3 is TGTGCCAGCAGCTTAGCGCAAACGGAAAATCAGCCCCAGCATTTT. Its translation is CASSLAQTENQPQHF.

This clonotype came up many times. The rearrangement joins TRBV20-1 to TRBJ2-1; 8 positions agree with TRBD2. CDR3 length: 13 residues. The ends lost 6 bases at V and 8 bases at J; junction bases unmatched: 9. Germline assignment: CDR1 DFQATT and CDR2 SNEGSKA (reference sequence). CDR3 DNA sequence: TGCAGTGCCGATCAGGGACTAGTTGATGAGCAGTTCTTC. This translates into CSADQGLVDEQFF.

A few counts support this clonotype. The CDR3 DNA follows: TGTGCCAGCAGCTTAGAATGGCTCGCCGCTAACTATGGCTACACCTTC. Its translation is CASSLEWLAANYGYTF. The V call is TRBV7-9, the J call TRBJ1-2; no clear D gene. The CDR3 covers 16 residues. The germline gives CDR1 SEHNR, CDR2 FQNEAQ (reference sequence). V was trimmed by 1 base and J by 0 bases, leaving 12 bases between them.

At least ten counts were recorded for this clonotype. The gene calls are TRBV5-1 and TRBJ1-1; D uncertain. Trimming removed 0 bases at V and 1 base at J, with 10 bases between. From germline, CDR1 is SGHRS and CDR2 YFSETQ. This CDR3 spans 15 amino acids. CDR3 sequence: CASSLAAGKNTEAFF. Here the CDR3 DNA reads TGCGCCAGCAGCTTGGCAGCAGGAAAGAACACTGAAGCTTTCTTT.

Ten or more counts support this clonotype. V usage is TRBV10-2 and J usage is TRBJ2-4; possibly TRBD1 or TRBD2 for D (5 bases each). Germline CDR1 and CDR2: WSHSY and SAAADI. This CDR3 comprises 14 residues. V was trimmed by 10 bases and J by 0 bases, leaving 13 bases between them. The CDR3 sequence is CANNRGTAKNIQYF. Here the CDR3 DNA reads TGCGCCAACAACCGAGGGACAGCCAAAAACATTCAGTACTTC.

This clonotype was counted at least ten times. V usage is TRBV9 and J usage is TRBJ2-2, with 11 positions matching TRBD2. J was trimmed by 3 bases and V by 3 bases; bases with no gene match: 4. The CDR3 contains 16 residues. Germline V gene data show CDR1 as SGDLS and CDR2 as YYNGEE. The CDR3: CASSDLAGGDTGELFF. CDR3 sequence (DNA): TGTGCCAGCAGCGACCTAGCGGGAGGTGACACCGGGGAGCTGTTTTTT.

This clonotype has at least ten counts. The rearrangement links TRBV7-7 to TRBJ2-2; D ambiguous. This CDR3 is built from 13 residues. Trimming shortened V by 3 bases and J by 1 base, and 3 bases separated the two germline ends. Germline V lookup: CDR1 SSHAT, CDR2 FNYEAQ (reference sequence). This CDR3 reads CASSFKNTGELFF. CDR3 in DNA: TGTGCCAGCAGCTTCAAGAACACCGGGGAGCTGTTTTTT.

The chain employs TRBV7-9 and TRBJ1-1; D unclear. The CDR3 sequence is 14 residues long. Germline CDR1 and CDR2: SEHNR and FQNEAQ (reference sequence). The germline V and J ends were trimmed by 0 bases and 7 bases, with 12 bases remaining between them. The DNA of the CDR3 is TGTGCCAGCAGCTTAGCGGAGGGCCGGGGTGAAGCTTTCTTT. Protein sequence: CASSLAEGRGEAFF.

This clonotype appeared a few times. The chain links TRBV28 to TRBJ2-1, with D maybe TRBD1 (5 bases). Trimming stripped 6 bases from V and 4 bases from J, with 16 bases between. CDR1 MDHEN and CDR2 SYDVKM come from the germline V gene. The CDR3 runs 15 residues. The CDR3 DNA sequence: TGTGCCAGCAGAGACATAGACAGAAGGTACAATGAGCAGTTCTTC. Translating it yields CASRDIDRRYNEQFF.

The chain links TRBV7-2 to TRBJ2-1; D remains ambiguous. CDR1 and CDR2 from the germline V gene are SGHTA and FQGNSA. This CDR3 comprises 13 residues. V lost 5 bases, J lost 9 bases, and 14 bases lay in between. CDR3 amino acids: CASSPYVSPEQFF. In DNA form, the CDR3 reads TGTGCCAGCAGCCCTTATGTTAGTCCTGAGCAGTTCTTC.